Below, 27 T cell receptor beta chains from the same sample are listed, as sequenced in a study of blood T cells in healthy people across ages. The second PCR ran about 6 to 12 cycles with a sample-barcoded 5' primer and J-beta primers. MiXCR, applied by TCRdb to the 5' RACE reads, yields one record per CDR3 protein. There are about 2 million distinct CDR3 sequences in the sample; about 49% occur only once, and less than 2.5% lies in the top ten. The sequencing sample was made of blood. These receptors came from a woman aged 40 to 50 in good health.

This chain links TRBV7-6 with TRBJ2-5; D call uncertain. V was cut by 2 bases and J by 1 base, with 11 bases left in between. The V gene's germline CDR1 is SGHVS and CDR2 FNYEAQ. This CDR3 has 15 residues. The CDR3 bases are TGTGCCAGCAGCTTAACCCTAGTCCCCCAAGAGACCCAGTACTTC. Protein product: CASSLTLVPQETQYF.

This clonotype was counted between two and nine times. One junction end disagrees with the germline gene, perhaps due to a read error. This chain uses TRBV20-1 with TRBJ1-6; D gene ambiguous. The CDR3 covers 16 residues. The germline CDR1 and CDR2 sequences are DFQATT and SNEGSKA (reference sequence). Here the CDR3 reads CSAPVLGENLNSSLHF. CDR3 in DNA: TGCAGTGCCCCCGTCCTTGGAGAAAACCTCAATTCATCCCTCCACTTT.

This clonotype turned up a few times. DNA for the CDR3: TGCGCCAGCAGCCAACGTTCAGAGATCTCCTACAATGAGCAGTTCTTC. This encodes CASSQRSEISYNEQFF. V gene TRBV4-1 combines with J gene TRBJ2-1; D is undetermined. CDR3 size: 16 residues. Germline CDR1 MGHRA, CDR2 YSYEKL. V lost 2 bases to trimming and J lost 0 bases, with 11 bases between them.

V gene TRBV20-1 combines with J gene TRBJ2-1, with D possibly being TRBD2 (5 bases). V lost 0 bases and J lost 10, with 19 bases in between. The germline CDR1 and CDR2 sequences are DFQATT and SNEGSKA (reference sequence). This CDR3 region has 15 residues. CDR3 in amino acids: CSAREPSRGIYEQFF. Here the CDR3 DNA reads TGCAGTGCTAGAGAACCCTCCAGAGGGATCTACGAGCAGTTCTTC.

The chain uses TRBV29-1 and TRBJ2-3; TRBD1 or TRBD2 may be the D gene (5 bases each). The CDR3 has 13 amino acids. V dropped 8 bases and J dropped 5 bases, with 17 bases sitting between them. Germline-derived CDR1 and CDR2 are SQVTM and ANQGSEA. The CDR3 is CSTAGTLGDTQYF. Here the CDR3 DNA reads TGCAGCACCGCCGGGACCCTCGGAGATACGCAGTATTTT.

The J gene is TRBJ2-5, the V gene TRBV11-2; the D gene is possibly TRBD2 (5 bases). The length of the CDR3 is 16 residues. Per the germline V gene, CDR1 is SGHAT and CDR2 is FQNNGV. With 3 bases removed from V and 5 bases from J, the gap between germline ends came to 19 bases. CDR3 coding DNA: TGTGCCAGCAGCTTCCCTCGCATCGGAGGTGGGGAGACCCAGTACTTC. It codes for CASSFPRIGGGETQYF.

The rearrangement links TRBV7-2 to TRBJ1-2; 9 positions agree with TRBD1. This CDR3 is 16 amino acids long. Germline V gene lookup returns CDR1 SGHTA and CDR2 FQGNSA. V shed 7 bases, J shed 2 bases, and the junction held 11 bases outside the gene matches. The CDR3 loop reads CASTRDRAWSNYGYTF. The CDR3, as DNA: TGTGCCAGCACCCGGGACAGGGCCTGGTCCAACTATGGCTACACCTTC.

A note on this clonotype: The junction departs from germline at one end; a sequencing error may be responsible. V is TRBV5-1 and J is TRBJ2-5; maybe TRBD1 (5 bases). This CDR3 region has 14 residues. The germline CDR1 and CDR2 sequences are SGHRS and YFSETQ. The CDR3 here is CASILGQGKETQYF. The CDR3 region has the DNA TGCGCCAGCATCTTGGGCCAGGGAAAAGAGACCCAGTACTTC.

This clonotype was seen a handful of times. This rearrangement joins TRBV9 to TRBJ2-1; D is unclear. CDR1 SGDLS and CDR2 YYNGEE come from the germline V gene. The CDR3 is made up of 14 amino acids. Trimming removed 6 bases from V and 5 bases from J, with 15 bases in between. The CDR3 sequence is CASNTAGSNNEQFF. CDR3 DNA: TGTGCCAGCAACACCGCCGGGTCCAACAATGAGCAGTTCTTC.

This chain uses TRBV12-3 or TRBV12-4 with TRBJ2-5; 7 bases align to TRBD2. The CDR3 length is 12 residues. V lost 3 bases, J lost 9 bases, and 4 bases stayed unmatched. The DNA of the CDR3 is TGTGCCAGCAGTTTGGGGGGGGTGGCCCAGTACTTC. It yields the protein CASSLGGVAQYF.

V gene TRBV7-2 combines with J gene TRBJ2-3, with a tentative D call TRBD2 (6 bases). The CDR3 is 13 residues long. CDR1 is SGHTA and CDR2 is FQGNSA in the germline V gene. Trimming left V 6 bases short and J 4 bases short, with 11 bases between. The chain's CDR3 is CASSRDFSDTQYF. The CDR3, as DNA: TGTGCCAGCAGTAGGGACTTTTCAGATACGCAGTATTTT.

The sample holds a few counts of this clonotype. The chain links TRBV2 to TRBJ2-5, with a tentative D call TRBD2 (5 bases). Per germline, CDR1 SNHLY and CDR2 FYNNEI. V gave up 5 bases and J gave up 6 bases, with 22 bases separating them. The CDR3 covers 16 residues. The CDR3 loop reads CASSPRGGGGLQTQYF. CDR3 DNA: TGTGCCAGCAGTCCCCGTGGTGGTGGAGGCCTGCAGACCCAGTACTTC.

This clonotype appeared a few times. The chain employs TRBV20-1 and TRBJ2-1; 7 nucleotides match TRBD2. The CDR3 totals 11 residues. J gave up 12 bases and V 6 bases, and 8 bases lay outside the gene matches. Germline V gene sequence: CDR1 DFQATT, CDR2 SNEGSKA (reference sequence). CDR3: CSAAGGKTQFF. CDR3 nucleotide sequence: TGCAGTGCCGCCGGGGGGAAGACGCAGTTCTTC.

This clonotype was seen only once. The gene calls are TRBV13 and TRBJ1-1; a weak D match, TRBD1 (6 bases). Per germline, CDR1 PRHDT and CDR2 FYEKMQ (reference sequence). V was cut by 1 base and J by 4 bases, with 13 bases left in between. The CDR3 is 15 residues long. The CDR3 protein is CASSLVGAGGTEAFF. In DNA, the CDR3 is TGTGCCAGCAGCTTAGTGGGGGCCGGAGGCACTGAAGCTTTCTTT.

The chain joins TRBV5-1 to TRBJ2-5, with D perhaps TRBD1 or TRBD2 (5 bases each). The DNA end is a closer match to TRBJ2-7, so the J assignment may be wrong. The CDR3 is 16 amino acids. Germline V gene lookup returns CDR1 SGHRS and CDR2 YFSETQ. The CDR3 DNA reads as TGCGCCAGCAGCTTGTGGGGAGACAGAAACAGCTACGAGCAGTACTTC. This gives the protein CASSLWGDRNSYEQYF.

This clonotype was recorded a few times. The chain links TRBV9 to TRBJ1-1, with D uncertain. From germline, CDR1 is SGDLS and CDR2 YYNGEE. V was trimmed by 0 bases and J by 4 bases, leaving 10 bases between them. The CDR3 is 14 residues long. CDR3 sequence reads: CASSVVDFGTEAFF. The CDR3, as DNA: TGTGCCAGCAGCGTAGTGGATTTCGGCACTGAAGCTTTCTTT.

This clonotype has only a few counts. The rearrangement links TRBV29-1 to TRBJ2-1; tentatively, D is TRBD2 (6 bases). The CDR3 has 14 residues. V lost 2 bases and J lost 0, with 8 bases in between. CDR1 SQVTM and CDR2 ANQGSEA come from the germline V gene. Here the CDR3 reads CSVEKAGSYNEQFF. The CDR3 coding sequence is TGCAGCGTTGAAAAAGCGGGCTCCTACAATGAGCAGTTCTTC.

This clonotype was recorded a few times. V usage is TRBV27 and J usage is TRBJ2-1; TRBD2 matches 8 bases. V lost 8 bases, J lost 4 bases, and 7 bases stayed unmatched. CDR3 length equals 14 residues. CDR1 and CDR2 from the germline V gene are MNHEY and SMNVEV (reference sequence). The CDR3 DNA is TGTGCCAGCGCTCCGGGGGGGGCATACAATGAGCAGTTCTTC. Protein sequence: CASAPGGAYNEQFF.

The genes are TRBV21-1 and TRBJ2-4; the table names TRBD1, a call not compared with the DNA. The DNA end is a closer match to TRBJ2-5, so the J assignment may be wrong. TRBV21-1 is reported as a pseudogene. The CDR3 is made up of 14 amino acids. The CDR3 loop reads CASSKGDRGQTQYF. The DNA for the CDR3 is TGTGCCAGCAGCAAGGGTGACAGGGGTCAGACCCAGTACTTC.

The V and J genes are TRBV3-1 and TRBJ1-1; possibly TRBD1 for D (6 bases). V lost 4 bases to trimming and J lost 6 bases, with 21 bases between them. Germline lookup yields CDR1 LGHDT and CDR2 YNNKEL (reference sequence). This CDR3 has 16 amino acids. The CDR3 loop is CASSPPSVGGAPEAFF. CDR3 bases: TGTGCCAGCAGCCCCCCATCGGTCGGGGGGGCTCCTGAAGCTTTCTTT.

The gene calls are TRBV19 and TRBJ2-5; tentatively, D is TRBD2 (5 bases). The V gene lost 0 bases and the J gene lost 6 bases, with 11 bases spanning the gap. The germline CDR1 and CDR2 sequences are LNHDA and SQIVND (reference sequence). The CDR3 extends over 14 amino acids. The DNA of the CDR3 is TGTGCCAGTAGTATAGAGCCTAGCTACCAGACCCAGTACTTC. Its translation is CASSIEPSYQTQYF. Together with reference TRBV19 and TRBJ2-5, the CDR3 gives the full variable domain: DGGITQSPKYLFRKEGQNVTLSCEQNLNHDAMYWYRQDPGQGLRLIYYSQIVNDFQKGDIAEGYSVSREKKESFPLTVTSAQKNPTAFYLCASSIEPSYQTQYFGPGTRLLVL.

This chain links TRBV4-3 with TRBJ1-4; D possibly corresponds to TRBD1 (6 bases). There are 13 residues in the CDR3. Germline-derived CDR1 and CDR2 are LGHNA and YSLEER. V dropped 3 bases and J dropped 8 bases, with 10 bases sitting between them. CDR3 DNA sequence: TGCGCCAGCAGCCAGGGGGGGGCAGAAAAACTGTTTTTT. It encodes CASSQGGAEKLFF.

The chain is built from TRBV29-1 and TRBJ2-1, with D perhaps being TRBD1 or TRBD2 (5 bases each). Germline V lookup: CDR1 SQVTM, CDR2 ANQGSEA. V was clipped by 3 bases and J by 4 bases, with 16 bases between them. The CDR3 spans 15 residues. The DNA for the CDR3 is TGCAGCGTTGAGGACCCACCGGGACCATACAATGAGCAGTTCTTC. It yields the protein CSVEDPPGPYNEQFF.

The J gene is TRBJ2-3, the V gene TRBV15; D might be TRBD2 (5 bases). Trimming removed 5 bases at V and 0 bases at J, with 9 bases between. The germline CDR1 and CDR2 sequences are LNHNV and YYDKDF (reference sequence). CDR3 length equals 14 residues. The CDR3 sequence: CATSDRTSTDTQYF. Written as DNA, the CDR3 is TGTGCCACCAGCGACCGGACTAGCACAGATACGCAGTATTTT.

This rearrangement joins TRBV25-1 to TRBJ1-1, with D perhaps matching TRBD1 (5 bases). CDR3 length: 13 amino acids. V was cut by 5 bases and J by 3 bases, with 10 bases left in between. Germline loops: CDR1 MGHDK, CDR2 SYGVNS. CDR3 coding DNA: TGTGCCAGCAGTCGACAGTCGTACACTGAAGCTTTCTTT. It codes for CASSRQSYTEAFF.

This sequence joins TRBV7-8 and TRBJ2-4; 8 nucleotides agree with TRBD1. The trim removed 3 bases at V and 0 bases at J, leaving 4 bases unmatched. The CDR3 extends over 16 amino acids. Germline V gene lookup returns CDR1 SGHVS and CDR2 FQNEAQ. The CDR3 region has the DNA TGTGCCAGCAGCTTTGGACAGGGAGTAGCCAAAAACATTCAGTACTTC. Translated: CASSFGQGVAKNIQYF.

A few counts support this clonotype. The chain carries TRBV6-1 and TRBJ2-1; TRBD2 is a possible D gene (7 bases). Between the trimmed V and J ends, which lost 9 bases and 8 bases, there was a span of 11 bases. The CDR3 spans 11 residues. Germline CDR1 is MNHNS and CDR2 is SASEGT. CDR3: CASRGGHEQFF. The CDR3 DNA is TGTGCCAGTAGGGGGGGGCATGAGCAGTTCTTC.